Below are 2 T cell receptor beta chains sequenced from a single sample in a study of T cell responses to AZD1222 COVID-19 vaccine. Sequencing was performed with immunoSEQ multiplex PCR; in TCRdb, only in-frame clones are kept and a portion is missing. The table includes some 80,000 clones, about 84% detected once. The specimen comprised peripheral blood, sampled on day 0 of AZD1222 vaccination. The receptors stem from an adult in good health.

The chain carries TRBV9 and TRBJ1-5; weak D call: TRBD1 (5 bases). With 3 bases removed from V and 4 bases from J, the gap between germline ends came to 20 bases. There are 17 residues in the CDR3. Germline V gene data show CDR1 as SGDLS and CDR2 as YYNGEE. This CDR3 reads CASSAGGGTVANQPQHF. Written as DNA, the CDR3 is TGTGCCAGCAGCGCTGGGGGGGGGACGGTTGCAAATCAGCCCCAGCATTTT.

This rearrangement joins TRBV9 to TRBJ2-5; TRBD2 matches at 13 bases. The CDR3 covers 16 residues. Germline CDR1 and CDR2: SGDLS and YYNGEE. J gave up 1 base and V 2 bases, and 2 bases lay outside the gene matches. CDR3 DNA: TGTGCCAGCAGCGTGGGGACTAGCGGGGCCCAAGAGACCCAGTACTTC. Amino acid sequence: CASSVGTSGAQETQYF. Supplemented by reference TRBV9 and TRBJ2-5, the full variable domain reads DSGVTQTPKHLITATGQRVTLRCSPRSGDLSVYWYQQSLDQGLQFLIQYYNGEERAKGNILERFSAQQFPDLHSELNLSSLELGDSALYFCASSVGTSGAQETQYFGPGTRLLVL.